These 20 T cell receptor beta chains were sequenced from one sample in a study of metastatic and nonmetastatic thyroid tumors. Patients underwent thyroid surgery, and none had received any treatment before it. MiXCR re-clonotyped the PCR reads for TCRdb. Of 35,000 to 50,000 clones in the sample, around 17% were seen once. Specimen: tumor tissue. The receptor set was obtained from a female donor with papillary thyroid cancer or a benign thyroid nodule (not recorded which). Some clones in this sample may be carry-over from other donors' samples.

Many counts were recorded for this clone. The V call is TRBV2, the J call TRBJ2-1; tentative D call: TRBD1 (5 bases). The CDR3 contains 15 residues. The germline V gene encodes CDR1 SNHLY and CDR2 FYNNEI. V was trimmed by 10 bases and J by 3 bases, leaving 19 bases between them. This CDR3 is CATTSRVGDYNEQFF. The CDR3 nucleotides read TGTGCCACTACATCCAGGGTAGGGGACTACAATGAGCAGTTCTTC.

Turning to this clone: Being one base from a much bigger clone, this may be a read error. The rearrangement links TRBV7-3 to TRBJ2-1, with D unresolved. This CDR3 has 16 amino acids. The V gene's germline CDR1 is SGHTA and CDR2 FQGTGA. The V and J ends lost 5 bases and 0 bases respectively, with 14 bases between them. The DNA of the CDR3 is TGTGCCAGCAGCGTTAAGGCGTCTAGCTCCTACAATGAGCAGTTCTTC. Protein: CASSVKASSSYNEQFF.

CDR3 sequence: CATETGFQHF. The CDR3 coding sequence is TGTGCCACGGAAACAGGGTTTCAGCATTTT. J is TRBJ1-5 and V is TRBV28, with D maybe TRBD1 (6 bases). CDR3 length equals 10 residues. Germline-derived CDR1 and CDR2 are MDHEN and SYDVKM. V lost 10 bases and J lost 13, with 14 bases in between.

This clone was recorded many times. This rearrangement joins TRBV5-1 to TRBJ2-5, with D unclear. Trimming stripped 1 base from V and 0 bases from J, with 10 bases between. This CDR3 region has 15 residues. CDR1 and CDR2 from the germline V gene are SGHRS and YFSETQ. The CDR3 nucleotides read TGCGCCAGCAGCTTGCTGGACGGGTACCAAGAGACCCAGTACTTC. Translated: CASSLLDGYQETQYF.

This clone turned up a few times. CDR3: CASSYLPGGYNEQFF. CDR3 coding DNA: TGTGCCAGCAGTTACCTGCCGGGAGGTTACAATGAGCAGTTCTTC. V usage is TRBV6-2 or TRBV6-3 and J usage is TRBJ2-1, with 7 nucleotides matching TRBD2. The ends lost 2 bases at V and 4 bases at J; junction bases unmatched: 5. Germline loops: CDR1 MNHEY, CDR2 SVGEGT. The length of the CDR3 is 15 residues.

This clone is classed as medium-sized. The rearrangement joins TRBV12-3 or TRBV12-4 to TRBJ2-7, with a possible D match to TRBD1 (6 bases). This CDR3 region has 15 residues. Trimming took off 6 bases at V and 2 bases at J, with 17 bases between the two ends. This CDR3 reads CASSSVDRTTYEQYF. The DNA for the CDR3 is TGTGCCAGCAGCTCCGTCGACAGGACAACCTACGAGCAGTACTTC.

This clone was observed many times. The J gene is TRBJ1-1, the V gene TRBV12-3 or TRBV12-4, with D possibly being TRBD1 (6 bases). The CDR3 is made up of 15 amino acids. V lost 4 bases and J 5 bases, leaving 17 bases between the germline ends. This chain's CDR3 is CASSYPRGPGTEAFF. The CDR3 DNA sequence: TGTGCCAGCAGTTATCCCCGGGGGCCAGGGACTGAAGCTTTCTTT.

There are many counts of this clone. For the CDR3, the DNA is TGTGCCAGTAGTCTCGAACCGGGACTAGCGGGATCGGATGAGCAGTTCTTC. This encodes CASSLEPGLAGSDEQFF. This chain joins TRBV19 and TRBJ2-1; 13 nucleotides line up with TRBD2. The CDR3 totals 17 residues. The germline V gene has CDR1 LNHDA and CDR2 SQIVND (reference sequence). After removal of 5 bases from V and 8 bases from J, the junction contained 12 bases not matched to a gene.

This chain links TRBV28 with TRBJ1-2; D might be TRBD1 (5 bases). V was cut by 5 bases and J by 4 bases, with 23 bases left in between. The CDR3 totals 17 residues. Germline CDR1 MDHEN, CDR2 SYDVKM. The CDR3: CASSRAHGTPNGYGYTF. In DNA, the CDR3 is TGTGCCAGCAGTCGCGCGCACGGGACCCCGAACGGCTATGGCTACACCTTC.

By sample share, this clone is large. CDR3 DNA: TGTGCCAGCAGTTACGGGGGACTCCAATACGAGCAGTACTTC. Protein product: CASSYGGLQYEQYF. This rearrangement joins TRBV6-5 to TRBJ2-7; the D gene is possibly TRBD2 (6 bases). This CDR3 contains 14 residues. Trimming removed 2 bases from V and 4 bases from J, with 12 bases in between. Germline CDR1 MNHEY, CDR2 SVGAGI.

This clone came up a few times. Being one base from a much bigger clone, this may be a read error. V and J are TRBV10-2 and TRBJ2-5; D is undetermined. The CDR3 sequence is 14 residues long. Germline V gene sequence: CDR1 WSHSY, CDR2 SAAADI. V was clipped by 2 bases and J by 5 bases, with 12 bases between them. In DNA form, the CDR3 reads TGCGCCAGCAGTGAGGGCAGGCGGATTGAGACCCAGTACTTC. It codes for CASSEGRRIETQYF.

This clone was detected many times. The chain uses TRBV3-1 and TRBJ1-1; the D is unclear. The germline V gene has CDR1 LGHDT and CDR2 YNNKEL (reference sequence). V was cut by 5 bases and J by 6 bases, with 13 bases left in between. The CDR3 contains 13 residues. The CDR3 DNA reads TGTGCCAGCAGCAGGGCCCAGACCCCTGAAGCTTTCTTT. Amino acid sequence: CASSRAQTPEAFF.

With respect to this clone: This could be a read error, since a much larger clone is one nucleotide away. V gene TRBV9 combines with J gene TRBJ2-2; tentative D call: TRBD2 (5 bases). The V end was cut by 3 bases, the J end by 6 bases, with 15 bases between. The CDR3 totals 15 residues. Germline-derived CDR1 and CDR2 are SGDLS and YYNGEE. Here the CDR3 reads CASSGAQVASGELFF. The CDR3 bases are TGTGCCAGCAGCGGTGCCCAGGTAGCGTCCGGGGAGCTGTTTTTT.

The V and J genes are TRBV6-1 and TRBJ1-2; D ambiguous. The CDR3 covers 16 residues. Germline V gene sequence: CDR1 MNHNS, CDR2 SASEGT. Trimming shortened V by 5 bases and J by 5 bases, and 21 bases separated the two germline ends. CDR3 in DNA: TGTGCCAGCAGTTTCATGAAGGCAGACCAAAGATATGGCTACACCTTC. It encodes CASSFMKADQRYGYTF.

This clone has a count of ten or more. This rearrangement joins TRBV20-1 to TRBJ2-7; D ambiguous. Germline V lookup: CDR1 DFQATT, CDR2 SNEGSKA (reference sequence). This CDR3 contains 13 residues. Trimming took off 3 bases at V and 4 bases at J, with 13 bases between the two ends. Written as DNA, the CDR3 is TGCAGTGCTAGGGAACAGTCGACATACGAGCAGTACTTC. Translated, it gives CSAREQSTYEQYF.

Many counts were recorded for this clone. The chain is built from TRBV14 and TRBJ2-1; maybe TRBD1 (5 bases). CDR1 SGHDN and CDR2 FVKESK come from the germline V gene. This CDR3 contains 16 residues. Trimming removed 3 bases at V and 1 base at J, with 13 bases between. The CDR3 loop is CASSQPTSGSYNEQFF. Written as DNA, the CDR3 is TGTGCCAGCAGCCAGCCCACGTCAGGGTCCTACAATGAGCAGTTCTTC.

This clone was detected ten times or more. The rearrangement links TRBV7-2 to TRBJ2-1; 7 positions agree with TRBD1. The CDR3 extends over 13 amino acids. Trimming cost V 4 bases and J 8 bases; bases outside gene matches: 5. Germline V gene data show CDR1 as SGHTA and CDR2 as FQGNSA. The CDR3 DNA sequence: TGTGCCAGCAGCTCCCAGGGGGTGGATGAGCAGTTCTTC. This gives the protein CASSSQGVDEQFF.

This clone came up many times. The V and J genes are TRBV20-1 and TRBJ2-3, with a tentative D call TRBD1 (5 bases). The CDR3 spans 13 residues. Germline V gene lookup returns CDR1 DFQATT and CDR2 SNEGSKA (reference sequence). V was cut by 3 bases and J by 4 bases, with 11 bases left in between. CDR3 sequence reads: CSARVSRADTQYF. In DNA form, the CDR3 reads TGCAGTGCTAGGGTGTCCAGGGCAGATACGCAGTATTTT.

This clone has a count of ten or more. This chain uses TRBV20-1 with TRBJ2-7; 8 bases agree with TRBD1. After removal of 6 bases from V and 1 base from J, the junction contained 5 bases not matched to a gene. Looked up from germline, CDR1 is DFQATT and CDR2 is SNEGSKA (reference sequence). The CDR3 totals 13 residues. The CDR3 DNA reads TGCAGTGCGACCAGGACAGGGTCCTACGAGCAGTACTTC. Translated, it gives CSATRTGSYEQYF.

This clone was detected a few times. The chain links TRBV5-6 to TRBJ2-5; D gene uncertain. Germline CDR1 is SGHDT and CDR2 is YYEEEE. V was shortened by 1 base and J by 5 bases, with 3 bases between the two germline ends. The CDR3 contains 11 residues. The CDR3, as DNA: TGTGCCAGCAGCTTGAGCGAGACCCAGTACTTC. This encodes CASSLSETQYF.